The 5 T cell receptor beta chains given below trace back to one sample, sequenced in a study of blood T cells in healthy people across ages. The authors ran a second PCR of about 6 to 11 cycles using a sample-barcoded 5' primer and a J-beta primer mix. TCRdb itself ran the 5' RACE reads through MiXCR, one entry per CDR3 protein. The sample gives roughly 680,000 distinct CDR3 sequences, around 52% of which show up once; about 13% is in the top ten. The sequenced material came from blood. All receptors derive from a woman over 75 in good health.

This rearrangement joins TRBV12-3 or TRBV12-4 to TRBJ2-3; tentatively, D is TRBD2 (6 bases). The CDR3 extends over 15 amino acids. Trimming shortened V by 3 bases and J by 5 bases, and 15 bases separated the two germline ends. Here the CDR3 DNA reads TGTGCCAGCAGTTTTGCCGGGGGATGGGGAGATACGCAGTATTTT. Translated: CASSFAGGWGDTQYF.

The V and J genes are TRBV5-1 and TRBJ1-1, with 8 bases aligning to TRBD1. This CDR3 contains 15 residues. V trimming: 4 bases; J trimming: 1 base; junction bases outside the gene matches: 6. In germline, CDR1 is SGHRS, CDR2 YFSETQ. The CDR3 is CASSMTGDGNTEAFF. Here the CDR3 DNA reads TGCGCCAGCAGCATGACAGGGGACGGGAACACTGAAGCTTTCTTT.

CDR3 nucleotides: TGCAGTGCTAGAGGTCTCAACGAGCAGTACTTC. Translation gives CSARGLNEQYF. The J gene is TRBJ2-4, the V gene TRBV20-1, with unresolved D. The last part of the DNA fits TRBJ2-7 better; the J call may be wrong. Germline-derived CDR1 and CDR2 are DFQATT and SNEGSKA (reference sequence). The CDR3 has 11 amino acids.

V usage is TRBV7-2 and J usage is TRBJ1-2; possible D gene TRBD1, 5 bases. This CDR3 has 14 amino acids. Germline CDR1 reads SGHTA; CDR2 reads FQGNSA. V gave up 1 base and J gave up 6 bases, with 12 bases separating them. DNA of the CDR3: TGTGCCAGCAGCTTAGAGGGGACTGGGCATGGCTACACCTTC. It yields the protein CASSLEGTGHGYTF.

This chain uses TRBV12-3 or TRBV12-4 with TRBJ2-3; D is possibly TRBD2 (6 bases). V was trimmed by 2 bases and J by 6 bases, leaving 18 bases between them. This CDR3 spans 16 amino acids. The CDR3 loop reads CASSLPGLTGGDTQYF. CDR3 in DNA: TGTGCCAGCAGTTTACCGGGACTCACTGGGGGGGATACGCAGTATTTT.